This T cell receptor beta chain was recorded in a study of OX40 agonist ivuxolimab in advanced cancers. At the level of the study: Ivuxolimab, an agonist antibody against OX40 (CD134), was given to patients. Anti-PD-1, anti-PD-L1 or anti-CTLA-4 therapy given earlier was allowed, and 40% had some. Study findings and constraints: CD4+ and CD8+ blood T cells expanded clonally by week 6 at 0.1 to 3.0 mg/kg. The study found among the lowest clonal expansion in partial responders at 0.1-3.0 mg/kg.

For this clone: Its specificity is unknown.

The germline V gene encodes CDR1 SEHNR and CDR2 FQNEAQ (reference sequence). The CDR3 sequence is 15 residues long. With 5 bases clipped from V and 3 bases from J, the junction kept 7 bases outside the gene matches. Profiling relied on immunoSEQ multiplex PCR, and the TCRdb table lists in-frame clones only, not all of them. The sample lists around 100,000 clones; about 96% were seen once. The V and J genes are TRBV7-9 and TRBJ2-5; 9 bases line up with TRBD1. The origin of this receptor is an adult with an advanced solid tumor such as melanoma, head and neck, liver or kidney cancer. The specimen was CD4+ or CD8+ T cells sorted from blood, collected in a trial of the OX40 agonist ivuxolimab. This CDR3 is CASSPPDRGEETQYF. The CDR3 DNA follows: TGTGCCAGCAGCCCGCCGGACAGGGGAGAAGAGACCCAGTACTTC.